These T cell receptor beta chains were read from a single sample in a study of blood T cell repertoires in COVID-19. Sequencing used immunoSEQ multiplex PCR; TCRdb keeps in-frame clones, though not all of them. The table shows about 270,000 clones, with roughly 85% occurring only once. Sequences were obtained from peripheral blood. Receptors originate from a woman in her sixties or seventies with acute or convalescent COVID-19. Each CDR3 is given with its conserved first and last residue. D genes are given only for firm matches. Not all rows give a size; the values are once, few, many and, for expanded clones, a class.

>TRBV7-9|.|.|TRBJ2-7
CASSLKGSYEQYF
TGTGCCAGCAGCTTAAAAGGGAGCTACGAGCAGTACTTC
>TRBV9|TRBD1|.|TRBJ2-1
CASSVASPRTGSPYNEQFF
TGTGCCAGCAGCGTAGCTTCACCACGGACAGGGAGCCCCTACAATGAGCAGTTCTTC
>TRBV6-8|TRBD2|.|TRBJ2-7
CASSYEAGGPYEQYF
TGTGCCAGCAGTTACGAAGCGGGGGGGCCTTACGAGCAGTACTTC
>TRBV5-1|TRBD2|.|TRBJ2-3
CATRLAGVTDTQYF
TGCGCCACGCGACTAGCGGGTGTCACAGATACGCAGTATTTT
>TRBV12-5|.|.|TRBJ2-1
CASAVASRHNEQFF
TGTGCTAGTGCCGTTGCCTCCAGGCACAATGAGCAGTTCTTC
>TRBV19|.|.|TRBJ1-1
CASSDSTVPNTEAFF
TGTGCCAGTAGTGATTCAACAGTTCCGAACACTGAAGCTTTCTTT
>TRBV5-1|TRBD2|.|TRBJ2-1
CASSLEGRDKFF
TGCGCCAGCAGCTTGGAAGGGAGGGATAAGTTCTTC
>TRBV5-6|.|.|TRBJ2-1
CASSLKSYNEQFF
TGTGCCAGCAGCTTGAAGAGCTACAATGAGCAGTTCTTC
>TRBV5-1|TRBD2|.|TRBJ2-3
CASSLAGGPADTQYF
TGCGCCAGCAGCTTAGCGGGGGGGCCAGCAGATACGCAGTATTTT
>TRBV7-3|.|.|TRBJ2-7
CASSLGQPYEQYF
TGTGCCAGCAGCTTAGGGCAGCCCTACGAGCAGTACTTC
>TRBV5-1|.|.|TRBJ1-2
CASSLNRDYGYTF
TGCGCCAGCAGCTTAAACAGGGACTATGGCTACACCTTC
>TRBV27|.|.|TRBJ2-3
CASSSLLLRASADTQYF
TGTGCCAGCAGTTCCCTCCTGTTGAGGGCGAGCGCGGATACGCAGTATTTT
>TRBV12-5|TRBD1|.|TRBJ1-1
CASGLVQGFRMNTEAFF
TGTGCTAGTGGTTTGGTACAGGGGTTTAGAATGAACACTGAAGCTTTCTTT
>TRBV4-1|.|once|TRBJ2-1
CASSQGPNIYNEQFF
TGCGCCAGCAGCCAAGGCCCGAACATATACAATGAGCAGTTCTTC
>TRBV5-4|.|.|TRBJ2-5
CASSPGIQPPQETQYF
TGTGCCAGCAGCCCGGGGATACAGCCGCCACAAGAGACCCAGTACTTC
>TRBV19|.|.|TRBJ1-6
CASSIPGPLHF
TGTGCCAGTAGTATCCCGGGACCCCTCCACTTT
>TRBV2|.|.|TRBJ2-7
CASSRNSYEQYF
TGTGCCAGCTCGAGGAACTCCTACGAGCAGTACTTC
>TRBV5-1|.|.|TRBJ2-2
CASSLVGAGELFF
TGCGCCAGCAGCTTGGTAGGGGCCGGGGAGCTGTTTTTT
>TRBV5-1|TRBD2|once|TRBJ2-3
CASGEGNGSPDTQYF
TGCGCCAGCGGGGAGGGAAACGGAAGCCCGGATACGCAGTATTTT
>TRBV7-3|.|.|TRBJ2-2
CASSYGPGEGGELFF
TGTGCCAGCAGTTATGGCCCAGGGGAGGGCGGGGAGCTGTTTTTT
>TRBV11-2|TRBD2|.|TRBJ2-3
CASSILSSGVGDTQYF
TGTGCCAGCAGCATACTGAGTAGCGGGGTGGGCGATACGCAGTATTTT
>TRBV5-4|TRBD2|.|TRBJ2-1
CASSFSGGRYNEQFF
TGTGCCAGCAGCTTTAGCGGGGGGCGATACAATGAGCAGTTCTTC
>TRBV4-1|.|.|TRBJ2-3
CASSRPGTDTQYF
TGCGCCAGCAGCCGTCCTGGCACAGATACGCAGTATTTT
>TRBV14|.|few|TRBJ1-2
CASSRGLYYTF
TGTGCCAGCAGCCGAGGACTGTACTACACCTTC
>TRBV19|TRBD1|.|TRBJ1-2
CASSGQGTTYGYTF
TGTGCCAGTAGTGGACAGGGAACAACGTATGGCTACACCTTC
>TRBV7-9|.|once|TRBJ1-1
CASSSMLQGNTEAFF
TGTGCCAGCAGCTCGATGTTACAGGGGAACACTGAAGCTTTCTTT
>TRBV30|.|.|TRBJ1-1
CAWSGQLFMRDTEAFF
TGTGCCTGGAGTGGACAGCTTTTTATGCGCGACACTGAAGCTTTCTTT
>TRBV3-1/TRBV3-2|TRBD1|.|TRBJ1-3
CASSPRDRALSGNTIYF
TGTGCCAGCAGTCCTCGGGACAGGGCTCTCTCTGGAAACACCATATATTTT
>TRBV13|TRBD1|.|TRBJ1-1
CASSLKQGAEAFF
TGTGCCAGCAGCTTAAAGCAGGGGGCTGAAGCTTTCTTT
>TRBV3-1/TRBV3-2|TRBD1|.|TRBJ2-7
CASSTGVGEQYF
TGTGCCAGCTCGACAGGGGTGGGCGAGCAGTACTTC